The 25 T cell receptor beta chains below come from one sample, sequenced in a study of vaccination effects on CD4 cells after COVID-19. TCRdb's table, derived via immunoSEQ multiplex PCR, lists solely in-frame clones and lacks some. This sample has under 60,000 clones; more than 65% occur once, and the top ten carry 4.5% to 6%. Following culture for under 12 days, CD4+ T cells were isolated. The antigens of these receptors remain unknown. Sequenced here: CD4+ T cells from PBMCs cultured without peptide, sampled before COVID-19 vaccination. Every receptor here comes from a human donor who received a COVID-19 vaccine.

This clone came up once. The J gene is TRBJ1-6, the V gene TRBV27; the D is unclear. V was pared by 1 base and J by 1 base, with 2 bases between. Germline V CDR1 and CDR2: MNHEY, SMNVEV (reference sequence). There are 14 residues in the CDR3. In DNA form, the CDR3 reads TGTGCCAGCAGTTTATTGTCCTATAATTCACCCCTCCACTTT. This translates into CASSLLSYNSPLHF.

This rearrangement joins TRBV18 to TRBJ2-5; D uncertain. V lost 1 base and J lost 1, with 7 bases in between. The CDR3 has 14 amino acids. Germline V lookup: CDR1 KGHSH, CDR2 LQKENI. Written as DNA, the CDR3 is TGTGCCAGCTCACCACAACGCGGCCAAGAGACCCAGTACTTC. Translation gives CASSPQRGQETQYF. The full variable domain, with the rest looked up from reference TRBV18 and TRBJ2-5, is NAGVMQNPRHLVRRRGQEARLRCSPMKGHSHVYWYRQLPEEGLKFMVYLQKENIIDESGMPKERFSAEFPKEGPSILRIQQVVRGDSAAYFCASSPQRGQETQYFGPGTRLLVL.

V and J are TRBV7-9 and TRBJ2-1, with D uncertain. Germline V gene lookup returns CDR1 SEHNR and CDR2 FQNEAQ (reference sequence). This CDR3 has 17 residues. Trimming shortened V by 5 bases and J by 0 bases, and 17 bases separated the two germline ends. CDR3 bases: TGTGCCAGCAGCCCCCGGCTTTTTCATAGCTCCTACAATGAGCAGTTCTTC. This encodes CASSPRLFHSSYNEQFF.

The V call is TRBV5-4, the J call TRBJ2-1; tentative D call: TRBD1 (6 bases). The germline CDR1 and CDR2 sequences are SGHNT and YYREEE (reference sequence). The CDR3 loop spans 15 amino acids. Trimming pared 4 bases from V and 6 bases from J, leaving 17 bases between. The CDR3 nucleotides are TGTGCCAGCAGCAACAGGGAAAGCTTTATCAATGAGCAGTTCTTC. Its protein is CASSNRESFINEQFF. The entire variable domain, with the rest obtained from reference TRBV5-4 and TRBJ2-1, is as follows: ETGVTQSPTHLIKTRGQQVTLRCSSQSGHNTVSWYQQALGQGPQFIFQYYREEENGRGNFPPRFSGLQFPNYSSELNVNALELDDSALYLCASSNRESFINEQFFGPGTRLTVL.

The chain carries TRBV21-1 and TRBJ2-2; the table's D call, TRBD1, has no DNA check behind it. TRBV21-1 represents a pseudogene. The CDR3 extends over 17 amino acids. CDR3 sequence reads: CASRTFDRCPNTGELFF. DNA for the CDR3: TGTGCCAGCAGAACATTCGACAGGTGCCCGAACACCGGGGAGCTGTTTTTT.

The chain couples TRBV7-9 to TRBJ1-2; perhaps TRBD1 as D (6 bases). The CDR3 has 14 amino acids. The V gene lost 3 bases and the J gene lost 6 bases, with 14 bases spanning the gap. CDR1 is SEHNR, CDR2 FQNEAQ, per germline (reference sequence). The CDR3 DNA follows: TGTGCCAGCAGCTTTCAGAACAGGGTAAATGGCTACACCTTC. It translates to CASSFQNRVNGYTF.

The chain employs TRBV3-1 (or the pseudogene TRBV3-2) and TRBJ2-1; D tentatively reads TRBD1 or TRBD2 (5 bases each). CDR1 is LGHDT, CDR2 YNNKEL, per germline (reference sequence). The CDR3 has 15 residues. The V end was cut by 4 bases, the J end by 0 bases, with 10 bases between. DNA for the CDR3: TGTGCCAGCAGCCCCGGGACCCTCTCCTACAATGAGCAGTTCTTC. Its protein product is CASSPGTLSYNEQFF.

This chain joins TRBV5-8 and TRBJ2-5; tentative D call: TRBD1 (5 bases). This CDR3 contains 15 residues. Germline CDR1 is SGHTS and CDR2 is YDEGEE. V lost 0 bases and J 3 bases, leaving 12 bases between the germline ends. Written as DNA, the CDR3 is TGTGCCAGCAGCTTGGCAGGCCAGGGCGAAGAGACCCAGTACTTC. Translation gives CASSLAGQGEETQYF.

This chain uses TRBV4-3 with TRBJ1-5; D is undetermined. Germline CDR1 reads LGHNA; CDR2 reads YSLEER. The CDR3 contains 14 residues. Trimming removed 1 base from V and 9 bases from J, with 13 bases in between. CDR3 nucleotides: TGCGCCAGCAGCCAAGGGGCCTTGGTTGGGCCCCAGCATTTT. This sequence encodes CASSQGALVGPQHF.

This clone was detected only a few times. The chain combines TRBV12-3 or TRBV12-4 with TRBJ1-2; D is uncertain. V lost 7 bases, J lost 4 bases, and 13 bases lay in between. This CDR3 has 13 residues. The CDR3 nucleotides are TGTGCCAGCACCTCGGGCGGACCCTATGGCTACACCTTC. Residues: CASTSGGPYGYTF.

The chain combines TRBV7-9 with TRBJ2-3; 10 bases map to TRBD2. V shed 5 bases and J 3 bases; nucleotides not matched to a gene: 8. The CDR3 totals 16 residues. Germline V gives CDR1 SEHNR, CDR2 FQNEAQ (reference sequence). The CDR3 here is CASSPLAGVGTDTQYF. The CDR3 DNA follows: TGTGCCAGCAGCCCGCTAGCGGGAGTCGGGACAGATACGCAGTATTTT. The full variable domain, in which reference TRBV7-9 and TRBJ2-3 provide the parts outside the CDR3, is DTGVSQNPRHKITKRGQNVTFRCDPISEHNRLYWYRQTLGQGPEFLTYFQNEAQLEKSRLLSDRFSAERPKGSFSTLEIQRTEQGDSAMYLCASSPLAGVGTDTQYFGPGTRLTVL.

The rearrangement links TRBV6-1 to TRBJ2-2, with D maybe TRBD2 (5 bases). The germline CDR1 and CDR2 sequences are MNHNS and SASEGT. V lost 2 bases and J 5 bases, leaving 12 bases between the germline ends. There are 15 residues in the CDR3. Here the CDR3 DNA reads TGTGCCAGCAGTGAACATTTTGGGGAGACCGGGGAGCTGTTTTTT. This codes for CASSEHFGETGELFF.

The rearrangement uses TRBV7-8 and TRBJ2-5; D is perhaps TRBD1 or TRBD2 (5 bases each). This CDR3 is 15 amino acids long. CDR1 and CDR2 from the germline V gene are SGHVS and FQNEAQ. V was pared by 2 bases and J by 4 bases, with 14 bases between. CDR3 nucleotides: TGTGCCAGCAGCTTACAATCTCGGGGCTCAGAGACCCAGTACTTC. Translating gives CASSLQSRGSETQYF.

This rearrangement joins TRBV11-1 to TRBJ2-6, with D hard to call. Trimming took 0 bases from V and 3 from J, leaving 0 bases between them. Germline CDR1 is SGHAT and CDR2 is FQDESV (reference sequence). This CDR3 is built from 13 residues. The CDR3 bases are TGTGCCAGCAGCTTAGCTGGGGCCAACGTCCTGACTTTC. Its translation is CASSLAGANVLTF.

This sequence joins TRBV28 and TRBJ1-4; D gene unclear. The CDR3 is 13 amino acids. CDR1 and CDR2 (germline): MDHEN, SYDVKM. The V end was cut by 6 bases, the J end by 4 bases, with 9 bases between. CDR3 coding DNA: TGTGCCAGCAGACGGACGAATAATGAAAAACTGTTTTTT. Protein: CASRRTNNEKLFF.

V is TRBV20-1 and J is TRBJ1-5, with 7 bases matching TRBD1. CDR3 length equals 14 residues. Trimming cost V 3 bases and J 6 bases; bases outside gene matches: 8. Germline CDR1 is DFQATT and CDR2 is SNEGSKA (reference sequence). The DNA of the CDR3 is TGCAGTGCTAGTTCCCCAGGGGGGACTCAGCCCCAGCATTTT. It is translated as CSASSPGGTQPQHF.

This chain uses TRBV9 with TRBJ1-3; tentative D call: TRBD1 (6 bases). The CDR3 has 12 residues. V lost 0 bases and J lost 9, with 7 bases in between. Germline-derived CDR1 and CDR2 are SGDLS and YYNGEE. Written as DNA, the CDR3 is TGTGCCAGCAGCGTAGGAGGGGGCACCATATATTTT. Translation gives CASSVGGGTIYF.

The rearrangement links TRBV28 to TRBJ2-7, with D perhaps matching TRBD2 (6 bases). V lost 8 bases, J lost 6 bases, and 14 bases lay in between. This CDR3 has 12 residues. From germline, CDR1 is MDHEN and CDR2 SYDVKM. The CDR3 DNA reads as TGTGCCAGCGGGGGACTCGTAGTCGAGCAGTACTTC. Protein: CASGGLVVEQYF.

A single count supports this clone. The V call is TRBV29-1, the J call TRBJ2-7; perhaps D is TRBD1 or TRBD2 (5 bases each). The CDR3 consists of 13 residues. V gave up 5 bases and J gave up 3 bases, with 14 bases separating them. Germline V gene sequence: CDR1 SQVTM, CDR2 ANQGSEA. The CDR3 loop reads CSVLRGDDYEQYF. As DNA, the CDR3 is TGCAGCGTTCTCCGAGGGGACGACTACGAGCAGTACTTC.

The V gene is TRBV5-1, the J gene TRBJ2-7; 10 bases agree with TRBD2. The CDR3 totals 15 residues. V lost 0 bases to trimming and J lost 3 bases; unmatched junction nucleotides: 3. Germline V gives CDR1 SGHRS, CDR2 YFSETQ. CDR3 sequence reads: CASSLEAGGIYEQYF. The CDR3 nucleotides read TGCGCCAGCAGCTTGGAAGCGGGAGGGATCTACGAGCAGTACTTC.

This chain connects TRBV19 to TRBJ1-2; 7 bases fit TRBD1. Germline trimming cut 5 bases from V and 2 bases from J; bases unmatched to any gene: 5. The CDR3 runs to 14 residues. CDR1 LNHDA and CDR2 SQIVND come from the germline V gene (reference sequence). The CDR3 sequence: CASSLMTGNYGYTF. The CDR3 nucleotides are TGTGCCAGTAGTCTCATGACAGGGAACTATGGCTACACCTTC.

The chain has TRBV9 and TRBJ2-3, with 7 nucleotides matching TRBD2. The CDR3 extends over 16 amino acids. The V gene's germline CDR1 is SGDLS and CDR2 YYNGEE. Trimming took 3 bases from V and 3 from J; bases not matched to a gene: 10. This CDR3 reads CASSATGTTMTDTQYF. The CDR3 DNA is TGTGCCAGCAGCGCAACCGGGACTACCATGACAGATACGCAGTATTTT.

V and J are TRBV19 and TRBJ1-5; possibly TRBD1 for D (5 bases). The length of the CDR3 is 15 residues. Germline CDR1 is LNHDA and CDR2 is SQIVND (reference sequence). V lost 2 bases and J lost 0, with 8 bases in between. The CDR3 protein is CASSISGHSNQPQHF. The CDR3 bases are TGTGCCAGTAGTATATCCGGACATAGCAATCAGCCCCAGCATTTT.

The chain carries TRBV28 and TRBJ2-3; D not certain. Trimming shortened V by 1 base and J by 5 bases, and 4 bases separated the two germline ends. The CDR3 sequence is 12 residues long. Per the germline V gene, CDR1 is MDHEN and CDR2 is SYDVKM. The CDR3 spells CASSLLRDTQYF. CDR3 coding DNA: TGTGCCAGCAGTTTATTGAGAGATACGCAGTATTTT. Looking up the rest from reference TRBV28 and TRBJ2-3 gives the full variable domain: DVKVTQSSRYLVKRTGEKVFLECVQDMDHENMFWYRQDPGLGLRLIYFSYDVKMKEKGDIPEGYSVSREKKERFSLILESASTNQTSMYLCASSLLRDTQYFGPGTRLTVL.

The J gene is TRBJ2-1, the V gene TRBV21-1; whether TRBD1, the table's D call, matches the DNA was not checked. TRBV21-1 is labeled a pseudogene. This CDR3 has 13 amino acids. Here the CDR3 DNA reads TGTGCCAGCAGCAAGGCCCCCCACAATGAGCAGTTCTTC. It codes for CASSKAPHNEQFF.